What follows are 28 T cell receptor beta chains derived from one specimen sequenced in a study of shared clonotypes between healthy human individuals. Naive CD8 isolation took CD45RO-negative cells positively selected for CCR7 and excluded terminally differentiated effector memory CD45RA+ cells. Assay: immunoSEQ multiplex PCR; the TCRdb copy retains only in-frame clones and omits some. The table lists 2 million to 2.5 million clones, just under 95% of them singletons. The sample consisted of naive CD8+ T cells sorted from blood. These TCRs come from a young man in good health.

V gene TRBV4-3 combines with J gene TRBJ1-3; D gene unclear. Trimming stripped 0 bases from V and 0 bases from J, with 6 bases between. Germline-derived CDR1 and CDR2 are LGHNA and YSLEER. This CDR3 spans 15 amino acids. CDR3 sequence reads: CASSQDSISGNTIYF. In nucleotides, the CDR3 is TGCGCCAGCAGCCAAGACAGCATCTCTGGAAACACCATATATTTT.

The genes are TRBV2 and TRBJ2-2; TRBD2 matches at 7 bases. Germline CDR1 SNHLY, CDR2 FYNNEI. Losses at the gene ends were 7 bases for V and 4 bases for J; bases not matched to a gene: 9. The CDR3 covers 15 residues. CDR3: CASIPSAGLTGELFF. CDR3 DNA: TGTGCCAGCATACCGTCAGCGGGGCTCACCGGGGAGCTGTTTTTT.

CDR3: CASRPTSGPYNEQFF. CDR3 nucleotide sequence: TGTGCCAGCAGGCCTACTAGCGGACCTTACAATGAGCAGTTCTTC. This chain connects TRBV27 to TRBJ2-1, with 8 bases that match TRBD2. CDR3 length equals 15 residues. Germline CDR1 MNHEY, CDR2 SMNVEV (reference sequence). J gave up 4 bases and V 6 bases, and 8 bases lay outside the gene matches.

The chain combines TRBV5-1 with TRBJ2-7, with D perhaps TRBD1 (5 bases). CDR1 SGHRS and CDR2 YFSETQ come from the germline V gene. The CDR3 contains 14 residues. V shed 0 bases and J shed 7 bases, with 14 bases lying between them. Here the CDR3 reads CASSLEVGHPEQYF. For the CDR3, the DNA is TGCGCCAGCAGCTTGGAGGTGGGGCACCCAGAGCAGTACTTC.

This rearrangement joins TRBV7-9 to TRBJ2-5, with 8 nucleotides matching TRBD1. The length of the CDR3 is 13 residues. Trimming cost V 6 bases and J 5 bases; bases outside gene matches: 5. Germline assignment: CDR1 SEHNR and CDR2 FQNEAQ (reference sequence). In DNA, the CDR3 is TGTGCCAGCAGTTCAGGGGGCAGGGAGACCCAGTACTTC. Translation: CASSSGGRETQYF.

This clone appeared once. The V and J genes are TRBV7-8 and TRBJ1-1; the D is unclear. Trimming left V 4 bases short and J 5 bases short, with 20 bases between. The CDR3 covers 16 residues. CDR1 SGHVS and CDR2 FQNEAQ come from the germline V gene. The CDR3 region is CASSSPSGLGLTEAFF. For the CDR3, the DNA is TGTGCCAGCAGCTCCCCTTCCGGGCTTGGATTAACTGAAGCTTTCTTT.

This chain joins TRBV5-6 and TRBJ2-7; 7 positions agree with TRBD1. Germline values: CDR1 SGHDT, CDR2 YYEEEE. Trimming removed 1 base from V and 2 bases from J; junction bases left unmatched: 3. The CDR3 sequence is 14 residues long. The CDR3, as DNA: TGTGCCAGCAGCTTGTGGACAGGCCCCTACGAGCAGTACTTC. This sequence encodes CASSLWTGPYEQYF. Variable domain in full (rest from reference TRBV5-6 and TRBJ2-7): DAGVTQSPTHLIKTRGQQVTLRCSPKSGHDTVSWYQQALGQGPQFIFQYYEEEERQRGNFPDRFSGHQFPNYSSELNVNALLLGDSALYLCASSLWTGPYEQYFGPGTRLTVT.

This clone was detected only once. The chain couples TRBV28 to TRBJ2-3; TRBD1 might be the D (6 bases). The V end lost 6 bases, the J end lost 2 bases, and 12 bases lay between the germline ends. This CDR3 is 14 amino acids long. Per germline, CDR1 MDHEN and CDR2 SYDVKM. CDR3 nucleotides: TGTGCCAGCAGCCCGGGACATACCACAGATACGCAGTATTTT. Its translation is CASSPGHTTDTQYF.

This sequence joins TRBV10-3 and TRBJ2-4, with 8 bases fitting TRBD1. V gave up 2 bases and J gave up 11 bases; unmatched junction bases: 8. Germline CDR1 ENHRY, CDR2 SYGVKD. CDR3 length: 14 residues. CDR3 region: CAISELPGQGLQYF. CDR3 bases: TGTGCCATCAGTGAGCTACCCGGACAGGGTCTTCAGTACTTC.

The CDR3 bases are TGTGCCAGCAGATTCCACACCGGGGAGCTGTTTTTT. Its protein product is CASRFHTGELFF. The chain couples TRBV6-5 to TRBJ2-2, with D hard to call. Trimming pared 6 bases from V and 3 bases from J, leaving 5 bases between. The CDR3 length is 12 residues. The germline V gene has CDR1 MNHEY and CDR2 SVGAGI.

The chain uses TRBV6-5 and TRBJ1-2; weak D call: TRBD1 (5 bases). CDR1 is MNHEY and CDR2 is SVGAGI in the germline V gene. Trimming left V 6 bases short and J 6 bases short, with 11 bases between. The CDR3 has 12 amino acids. The CDR3 DNA reads as TGTGCCAGCAGCCTCGAAGGGGATGGCTACACCTTC. Encoded protein: CASSLEGDGYTF.

The gene calls are TRBV7-9 and TRBJ2-7, with a possible D match to TRBD2 (6 bases). Germline CDR1 SEHNR, CDR2 FQNEAQ (reference sequence). This CDR3 comprises 15 residues. V was trimmed by 2 bases and J by 2 bases, leaving 13 bases between them. The CDR3 here is CASSLPGTPAYEQYF. In DNA form, the CDR3 reads TGTGCCAGCAGCTTACCCGGGACTCCAGCCTACGAGCAGTACTTC.

The rearrangement uses TRBV11-2 and TRBJ2-1; D not certain. Per germline, CDR1 SGHAT and CDR2 FQNNGV. The length of the CDR3 is 16 residues. V was trimmed by 5 bases and J by 0 bases, leaving 14 bases between them. In nucleotides, the CDR3 is TGTGCCAGCAGCACCGGGTCGGGCAGCTCCTACAATGAGCAGTTCTTC. As protein: CASSTGSGSSYNEQFF.

The chain recombines TRBV5-1 with TRBJ2-1; TRBD2 agrees at 8 bases. The germline V gene has CDR1 SGHRS and CDR2 YFSETQ. V lost 4 bases, J lost 0 bases, and 6 bases stayed unmatched. This CDR3 spans 16 amino acids. The CDR3 bases are TGCGCCAGCAGCAGGACTAGCCTGAGCTCCTACAATGAGCAGTTCTTC. Translation: CASSRTSLSSYNEQFF.

The rearrangement links TRBV11-3 to TRBJ1-6, with D perhaps TRBD1 (5 bases). Trimming pared 5 bases from V and 8 bases from J, leaving 25 bases between. The germline CDR1 and CDR2 sequences are SGHNT and YENEEA. The CDR3 loop spans 18 amino acids. CDR3 sequence (DNA): TGTGCCAGCAGCGAGTGGGGCTTCCCTAGGCGATATCATTCACCCCTCCACTTT. Its protein product is CASSEWGFPRRYHSPLHF. The whole variable domain, filled in from reference TRBV11-3 and TRBJ1-6, reads EAGVVQSPRYKIIEKKQPVAFWCNPISGHNTLYWYLQNLGQGPELLIRYENEEAVDDSQLPKDRFSAERLKGVDSTLKIQPAELGDSAVYLCASSEWGFPRRYHSPLHFGNGTRLTVT.

The V call is TRBV25-1, the J call TRBJ2-5, with TRBD1 matching 7 bases. Germline V gene data show CDR1 as MGHDK and CDR2 as SYGVNS. The CDR3 is made up of 13 amino acids. V was clipped by 7 bases and J by 5 bases; unmatched bases: 7. CDR3 nucleotide sequence: TGTGCCAGCACCAGGGGGTTTGGGGAGACCCAGTACTTC. It specifies CASTRGFGETQYF.

This chain uses TRBV14 with TRBJ2-6, with D perhaps TRBD1 (6 bases). CDR3 size: 16 residues. Germline-derived CDR1 and CDR2 are SGHDN and FVKESK. V lost 4 bases and J lost 0, with 10 bases in between. The CDR3 coding sequence is TGTGCCAGCAGCCGGAAGGACAGCTCTGGGGCCAACGTCCTGACTTTC. Protein product: CASSRKDSSGANVLTF.

The genes are TRBV9 and TRBJ1-2, with a possible D match to TRBD1 (6 bases). The CDR3 sequence is 18 residues long. V lost 3 bases, J lost 1 base, and 22 bases lay in between. Germline V gene lookup returns CDR1 SGDLS and CDR2 YYNGEE. Written as DNA, the CDR3 is TGTGCCAGCAGCGGGGGGGCAGCCTCCTATCGCAATAACTATGGCTACACCTTC. This translates into CASSGGAASYRNNYGYTF.

This sequence joins TRBV6-5 and TRBJ2-5, with D unresolved. V was clipped by 7 bases and J by 1 base, with 4 bases between them. The length of the CDR3 is 11 residues. Germline CDR1 is MNHEY and CDR2 is SVGAGI. CDR3 coding DNA: TGTGCCAGCACCAGCCAAGAGACCCAGTACTTC. This codes for CASTSQETQYF.

J is TRBJ1-2 and V is TRBV27; D possibly corresponds to TRBD1 (6 bases). CDR1 and CDR2 (germline): MNHEY, SMNVEV (reference sequence). This CDR3 has 14 residues. V shed 6 bases and J shed 0 bases, with 11 bases lying between them. CDR3 residues: CASRGDTSNYGYTF. The CDR3 DNA follows: TGTGCCAGCAGAGGGGACACTTCTAACTATGGCTACACCTTC.

This sequence joins TRBV13 and TRBJ2-7; 8 nucleotides align to TRBD2. The CDR3 has 15 amino acids. CDR1 is PRHDT and CDR2 is FYEKMQ in the germline V gene (reference sequence). V lost 3 bases, J lost 3 bases, and 7 bases stayed unmatched. The CDR3 DNA is TGTGCCAGCAGCTTGTTCCGGGAGGGTGTCTACGAGCAGTACTTC. Translating it yields CASSLFREGVYEQYF. Complete variable domain (other parts from reference TRBV13 and TRBJ2-7): AAGVIQSPRHLIKEKRETATLKCYPIPRHDTVYWYQQGPGQDPQFLISFYEKMQSDKGSIPDRFSAQQFSDYHSELNMSSLELGDSALYFCASSLFREGVYEQYFGPGTRLTVT.

This clone was picked up one time. Different DNA sequences within this sample yield the same CDR3. The genes are TRBV14 and TRBJ2-7; 7 positions match TRBD1. The CDR3 has 14 residues. V was clipped by 1 base and J by 2 bases; unmatched bases: 2. Germline loops: CDR1 SGHDN, CDR2 FVKESK. CDR3 in amino acids: CASSQGQGAYEQYF. The CDR3 nucleotides read TGTGCCAGCAGCCAAGGACAGGGAGCCTACGAGCAGTACTTC.

With regard to this clone: Different DNA sequences within this sample yield the same CDR3. V and J are TRBV5-1 and TRBJ1-2, with TRBD1 identical over 9 bases. Germline CDR1 and CDR2: SGHRS and YFSETQ. The CDR3 spans 14 residues. Trimming took 3 bases from V and 4 from J; bases not matched to a gene: 4. The CDR3 bases are TGCGCCAGCAGCTCCGGGACAGGGCCCTATGGCTACACCTTC. Translated, it gives CASSSGTGPYGYTF.

The genes are TRBV7-2 and TRBJ2-7; TRBD2 agrees at 8 bases. V trimming: 1 base; J trimming: 3 bases; junction bases outside the gene matches: 8. CDR3 length: 16 residues. The V gene's germline CDR1 is SGHTA and CDR2 FQGNSA. Here the CDR3 reads CASSLDLAGLIYEQYF. For the CDR3, the DNA is TGTGCCAGCAGCTTAGATTTAGCGGGACTCATCTACGAGCAGTACTTC. Drawing the rest from reference TRBV7-2 and TRBJ2-7, the complete variable domain is GAGVSQSPSNKVTEKGKDVELRCDPISGHTALYWYRQSLGQGLEFLIYFQGNSAPDKSGLPSDRFSAERTGGSVSTLTIQRTQQEDSAVYLCASSLDLAGLIYEQYFGPGTRLTVT.

Turning to this clone: This specimen includes other DNA sequences encoding the same CDR3. V and J are TRBV10-3 and TRBJ2-7, with TRBD2 matching over 8 bases. This CDR3 has 13 residues. With V trimmed by 4 bases and J by 2 bases, 1 base remained unmatched. Germline CDR1 and CDR2: ENHRY and SYGVKD. CDR3 nucleotide sequence: TGTGCCATCAGTGGCGGGGGGCCCTACGAGCAGTACTTC. Amino acid sequence: CAISGGGPYEQYF.

The gene calls are TRBV27 and TRBJ2-7; D unclear. The length of the CDR3 is 14 residues. The ends were cut back, 5 bases at V and 0 bases at J, with 11 bases in the middle. Germline assignment: CDR1 MNHEY and CDR2 SMNVEV (reference sequence). DNA of the CDR3: TGTGCCAGCAGTCCGCAGCCCAGCTCCTACGAGCAGTACTTC. As protein: CASSPQPSSYEQYF.

The CDR3 DNA follows: TGTGCCAGCAGTTTTACCGGATATTATAGCAATCAGCCCCAGCATTTT. It translates to CASSFTGYYSNQPQHF. The chain recombines TRBV28 with TRBJ1-5; D is unclear. This CDR3 region has 16 residues. CDR1 is MDHEN and CDR2 is SYDVKM in the germline V gene. V shed 3 bases and J shed 0 bases, with 12 bases lying between them.

On this clone itself: Other nucleotide sequences in the sample specify the same CDR3. The rearrangement links TRBV9 to TRBJ2-1; no clear D gene. The CDR3 runs 12 residues. V gave up 0 bases and J gave up 8 bases, with 6 bases separating them. Per the germline V gene, CDR1 is SGDLS and CDR2 is YYNGEE. CDR3: CASSVGGYEQFF. The CDR3 DNA reads as TGTGCCAGCAGCGTAGGAGGTTATGAGCAGTTCTTC.